The rows below give T cell receptor beta chains drawn from one sample of a study of cytomegalovirus exposure and HLA in healthy donors. Clones were sequenced by immunoSEQ multiplex PCR, and TCRdb holds only the in-frame ones, with some missing. This sample has about 240,000 clones, with 82% found just once. Source material: PBMCs. Receptors were obtained from a woman aged 40-49 years in good health and CMV-seropositive. CDR3s include the opening cysteine and the closing phenylalanine or tryptophan. A D gene is named only where the DNA matches it firmly. Expanded clones get a size class; other rows say once, few or many, or leave the size out.

TRBJ1-3 | TRBV4-3 | - | - | TGCGCCAGCAGCCAAGACCTGATCCAACTTTACTCTGGAAACACCATATATTTT | CASSQDLIQLYSGNTIYF
TRBJ2-1 | TRBV9 | TRBD2 | few | TGTGCCAGCAGCGCCACGGGACTAGCGGGAGGAGGTGAGCAGTTCTTC | CASSATGLAGGGEQFF
TRBJ2-3 | TRBV7-2 | - | - | TGTGCCAGCAGCGTTTACTCCGGTAGCACAGATACGCAGTATTTT | CASSVYSGSTDTQYF
TRBJ1-1 | TRBV6-1 | - | - | TGTGCCAGCAGTGAACAGCTCGGGATAAACACTGAAGCTTTCTTT | CASSEQLGINTEAFF
TRBJ1-1 | TRBV11-3 | - | - | TGTGCCAGCAGCTTAGAGTCGGGGTGGGCTGAAGCTTTCTTT | CASSLESGWAEAFF
TRBJ2-3 | TRBV6-5 | TRBD2 | - | TGTGCCAGCAGTTTGACTAGCGGGAGGGTGGATACGCAGTATTTT | CASSLTSGRVDTQYF
TRBJ2-5 | TRBV5-5 | TRBD2 | - | TGTGCCAGCAGCTTCACTAGCGGGAGAAAGGAGACCCAGTACTTC | CASSFTSGRKETQYF
TRBJ1-2 | TRBV7-6 | TRBD1 | once | TGTGCCAGCAGCCCGGACAGGGGTATCCCCTACTATGGCTACACCTTC | CASSPDRGIPYYGYTF
TRBJ2-1 | TRBV19 | - | - | TGTGCCAGTAAAGTGAGTGGGGCCTCCTACAATGAGCAGTTCTTC | CASKVSGASYNEQFF
TRBJ2-2 | TRBV5-5 | TRBD2 | - | TGTGCCAGCAGCTTTACTAGCGGGGACTCTAACACCGGGGAGCTGTTTTTT | CASSFTSGDSNTGELFF
TRBJ2-5 | TRBV5-1 | - | - | TGCGCCAGCAGCTTGGCCGTTTCAGGGTACCAAGAGACCCAGTACTTC | CASSLAVSGYQETQYF
TRBJ2-1 | TRBV7-9 | TRBD2 | - | TGTGCCAGCAGGCGGGAGGGTAGAAATGAGCAGTTCTTC | CASRREGRNEQFF
TRBJ2-7 | TRBV27 | TRBD1 | - | TGTGCCAGTGTGGGACAGGGGGCCCCCTACGAGCAGTACTTC | CASVGQGAPYEQYF
TRBJ1-1 | TRBV19 | TRBD1 | - | TGTGCCAGTAGTACCACAGGGGACGCTGAAGCTTTCTTT | CASSTTGDAEAFF
TRBJ1-1 | TRBV30 | TRBD1 | - | TGTGCCTGGGGCCGCAGGGGGAGGACTGAAGCTTTCTTT | CAWGRRGRTEAFF
TRBJ1-5 | TRBV9 | - | once | TGTGCCAGCAGCGTAGAGGGGGGGCATCAGCCCCAGCATTTT | CASSVEGGHQPQHF
TRBJ2-2 | TRBV7-2 | TRBD2 | - | TGTGCCAGCAGGCTAGGGTCCGGGAGGGCCACCGGGGAGCTGTTTTTT | CASRLGSGRATGELFF
TRBJ1-5 | TRBV19 | TRBD1 | few | TGTGCCAGTAGTATCTCGACAGGGCTTAATCAGCCCCAGCATTTT | CASSISTGLNQPQHF
TRBJ2-7 | TRBV19 | TRBD1 | - | TGTGCCACCAAGGCCGGGACAGGACCCTACGAGCAGTACTTC | CATKAGTGPYEQYF
TRBJ2-1 | TRBV27 | - | - | TGTGCCAGCAGTAAACTCAGGGGCCCGTGCTTCTTC | CASSKLRGPCFF
TRBJ1-3 | TRBV7-2 | - | once | TGTGCCAGCAGCCCTGAGTCAGCACGACTCGGAAACACCATATATTTT | CASSPESARLGNTIYF
TRBJ2-1 | TRBV7-2 | TRBD1 | - | TGTGCCAGCAGGACACCTTGGACAGGGTACAATGAGCAGTTCTTC | CASRTPWTGYNEQFF
TRBJ1-1 | TRBV19 | - | - | TGTGCCAGTAGTCCCCCGGACATTCCGAACACTGAAGCTTTCTTT | CASSPPDIPNTEAFF
TRBJ2-5 | TRBV5-4 | - | - | TGTGCCAGCAGCTCGACGGGCCAAGAGACCCAGTACTTC | CASSSTGQETQYF
TRBJ1-5 | TRBV27 | TRBD1 | - | TGTGCCAGCAGGGTCGGACAGGCTAGCAATCAGCCCCAGCATTTT | CASRVGQASNQPQHF
TRBJ2-5 | TRBV9 | TRBD1 | - | TGTGCCAGCAGCGTAAACCCGGGACAGGGGAGGGTTCAAGAGACCCAGTACTTC | CASSVNPGQGRVQETQYF
TRBJ1-4 | TRBV4-1 | TRBD1 | - | TGCGCCAGCAGCCAAGGGCCGACAGGGGTTTTTTTGTTTTTT | CASSQGPTGVFLFF
TRBJ2-5 | TRBV30 | TRBD1 | - | TGTGCCTTGGGACAGTCCGGGGCCCAGTACTTC | CALGQSGAQYF
TRBJ1-6 | TRBV27 | TRBD1 | - | TGTGCCAGCGCCTTCCGGGACAGCTATAATTCACCCCTCCACTTT | CASAFRDSYNSPLHF
TRBJ2-3 | TRBV7-3 | TRBD1 | - | TGTGCCAGCGCCTCACCCGGGACAGGGGGCACAGATACGCAGTATTTT | CASASPGTGGTDTQYF
TRBJ2-7 | TRBV6-5 | TRBD1 | - | TGTGCCAGCAGAAAGGGACAGGCTGCCTACGAGCAGTACTTC | CASRKGQAAYEQYF
TRBJ1-1 | TRBV4-1 | - | - | TGCGCCAGCAGCCAAGAAGAGCTGGTGAACACTGAAGCTTTCTTT | CASSQEELVNTEAFF
TRBJ1-2 | TRBV19 | TRBD1 | - | TGTGCCAGTAGTAGACAGGGTACCACCTATGGCTACACCTTC | CASSRQGTTYGYTF
TRBJ2-1 | TRBV5-6 | TRBD2 | medium-sized | TGTGCCAGCAGCTTACGAGCGGGGGTAAGAAACAATGAGCAGTTCTTC | CASSLRAGVRNNEQFF
TRBJ1-2 | TRBV2 | - | - | TGTGCCAGCAGTGAAGAAGGGGAATATGGCTACACCTTC | CASSEEGEYGYTF
TRBJ2-2 | TRBV12-5 | - | - | TGTGCTAGTGGAACCGGGACTTCGAACACCGGGGAGCTGTTTTTT | CASGTGTSNTGELFF
TRBJ1-2 | TRBV30 | - | - | TGTGCCTGGAGTGTAGTCACCGAGGGCGGCTACACCTTC | CAWSVVTEGGYTF
TRBJ2-1 | TRBV6-1 | - | - | TGTGCCAGCACTCCGGGCTCCTACAATGAGCAGTTCTTC | CASTPGSYNEQFF
TRBJ2-1 | TRBV9 | - | - | TGTGCCAGCAGATCCGGGTCCAGCTCCTACAATGAGCAGTTCTTC | CASRSGSSSYNEQFF
TRBJ1-3 | TRBV25-1 | - | - | TGTGCCAGCAGTGAACCCGGAGTGCCTGGAAACACCATATATTTT | CASSEPGVPGNTIYF
TRBJ2-1 | TRBV6-5 | TRBD2 | - | TGTGCCAGCAATGGTGGTGCAGCGGGAGCGGATGAGCAGTTCTTC | CASNGGAAGADEQFF